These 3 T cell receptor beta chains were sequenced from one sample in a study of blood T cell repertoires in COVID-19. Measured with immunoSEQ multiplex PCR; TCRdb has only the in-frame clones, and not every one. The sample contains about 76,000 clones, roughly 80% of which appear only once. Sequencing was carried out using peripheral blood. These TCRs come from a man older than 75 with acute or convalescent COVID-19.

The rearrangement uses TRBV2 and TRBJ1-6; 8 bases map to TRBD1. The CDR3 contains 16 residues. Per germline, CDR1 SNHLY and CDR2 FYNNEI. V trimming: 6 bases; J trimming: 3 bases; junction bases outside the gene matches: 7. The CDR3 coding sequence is TGTGCCAGCAGGTCGGCAGGGGGCGACTATAATTCACCCCTCCACTTT. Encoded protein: CASRSAGGDYNSPLHF.

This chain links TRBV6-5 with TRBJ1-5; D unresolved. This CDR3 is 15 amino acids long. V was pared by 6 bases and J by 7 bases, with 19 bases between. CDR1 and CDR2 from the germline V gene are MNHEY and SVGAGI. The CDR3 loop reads CASRPLGFRGQPQHF. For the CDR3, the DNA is TGTGCCAGCAGGCCCCTGGGATTTCGGGGACAGCCCCAGCATTTT.

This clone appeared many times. In nucleotides, the CDR3 is TGTGCCAGCAGTTCCAGGGTTCAGCCCCAGCATTTT. Translating gives CASSSRVQPQHF. The chain uses TRBV12-3 or TRBV12-4 and TRBJ1-5, with D possibly TRBD1 on 5 matching bases. This CDR3 is built from 12 residues. V lost 4 bases and J lost 6, with 7 bases in between.